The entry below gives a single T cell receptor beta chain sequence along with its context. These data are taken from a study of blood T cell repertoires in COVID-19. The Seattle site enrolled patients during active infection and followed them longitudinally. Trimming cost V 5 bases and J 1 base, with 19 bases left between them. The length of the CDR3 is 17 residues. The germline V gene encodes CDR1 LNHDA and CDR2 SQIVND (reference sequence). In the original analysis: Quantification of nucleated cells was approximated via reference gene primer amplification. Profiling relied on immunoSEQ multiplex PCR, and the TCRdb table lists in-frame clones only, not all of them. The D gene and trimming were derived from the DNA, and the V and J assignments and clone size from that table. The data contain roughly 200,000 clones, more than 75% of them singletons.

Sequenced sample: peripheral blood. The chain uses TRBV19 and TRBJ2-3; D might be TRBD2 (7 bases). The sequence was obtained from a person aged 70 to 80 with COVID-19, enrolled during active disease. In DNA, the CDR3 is TGTGCCAGTAGTCCGTTCGGCGGGGGCGTTGGCACAGATACGCAGTATTTT. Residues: CASSPFGGGVGTDTQYF.